The clone carrying this T cell receptor beta chain is a singleton in its sample. What it recognizes is unknown. Profiled with immunoSEQ multiplex PCR; TCRdb holds only in-frame clones, not every one. The sample lists approximately 38,000 clones, 77% occurring once. Losses at the gene ends were 2 bases for V and 3 bases for J; bases not matched to a gene: 6. The V gene's germline CDR1 is MDHEN and CDR2 SYDVKM. The CDR3 extends over 15 amino acids. The sample originates from a study of PD-1 blockade in classical Hodgkin lymphoma. Study details: Intravenous infusions of nivolumab 3 mg/kg reached patients every 2 weeks.

Time point reported: cycle 4 day 1 (C4D1), after five to seven weeks of nivolumab. Every single patient, without exception, relapsed after autologous stem cell transplantation, and brentuximab vedotin exposure varied. Study-level points and caveats: Patients with a complete response exhibited baseline diversity comparable to newly diagnosed patients. Exclusion was applied to patients who started nivolumab under 1 year after ASCT.

This clonotype was obtained from a human donor with classical Hodgkin lymphoma. Material: peripheral blood mononuclear cells (PBMCs), obtained before the fourth cycle of nivolumab. The chain has TRBV28 and TRBJ1-2; 7 bases map to TRBD1. The CDR3 loop reads CASSLHQDRDYGYTF. For the CDR3, the DNA is TGTGCCAGCAGTTTACATCAAGACAGGGACTATGGCTACACCTTC.